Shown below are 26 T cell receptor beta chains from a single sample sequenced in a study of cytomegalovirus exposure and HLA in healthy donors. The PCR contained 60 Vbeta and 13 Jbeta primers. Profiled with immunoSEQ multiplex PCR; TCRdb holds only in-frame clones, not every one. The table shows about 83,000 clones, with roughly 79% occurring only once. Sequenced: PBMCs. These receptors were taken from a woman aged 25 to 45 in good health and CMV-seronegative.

Written as DNA, the CDR3 is TGTGCCAGCAGGGAACTTGGGACAGTAATTAATGAAAAACTGTTTTTT. Its translation is CASRELGTVINEKLFF. The chain couples TRBV28 to TRBJ1-4; 7 bases align to TRBD1. The J segment lost 4 bases and the V segment lost 6 bases, leaving 11 bases of the junction unmatched. This CDR3 is 16 amino acids long. CDR1 and CDR2 (germline): MDHEN, SYDVKM.

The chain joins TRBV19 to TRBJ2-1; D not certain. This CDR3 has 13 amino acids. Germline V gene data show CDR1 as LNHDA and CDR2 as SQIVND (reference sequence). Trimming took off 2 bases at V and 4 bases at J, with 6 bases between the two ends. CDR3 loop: CASSILPYNEQFF. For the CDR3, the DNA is TGTGCCAGTAGTATACTCCCTTACAATGAGCAGTTCTTC.

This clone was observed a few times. CDR3 DNA: TGTGCCAGCAGTTACTCGAGCTTGAACACTGAAGCTTTCTTT. Encoded protein: CASSYSSLNTEAFF. The chain has TRBV6-5 and TRBJ1-1; D remains ambiguous. The ends were cut back, 0 bases at V and 0 bases at J, with 5 bases in the middle. The CDR3 has 14 residues. Germline assignment: CDR1 MNHEY and CDR2 SVGAGI.

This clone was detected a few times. CDR3 in amino acids: CASSLAVGTGFHEQYF. DNA of the CDR3: TGTGCCAGCAGCTTAGCCGTGGGGACAGGTTTCCACGAGCAGTACTTC. This chain joins TRBV7-6 and TRBJ2-7; the match to TRBD1 covers 8 bases. The V segment lost 0 bases and the J segment 5 bases; nucleotides outside the gene matches: 9. CDR1 is SGHVS, CDR2 FNYEAQ, per germline. CDR3 length: 16 amino acids.

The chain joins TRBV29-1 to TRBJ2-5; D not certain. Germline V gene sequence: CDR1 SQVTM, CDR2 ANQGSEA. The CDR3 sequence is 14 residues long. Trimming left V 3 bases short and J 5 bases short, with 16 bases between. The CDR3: CSVERSRSQETQYF. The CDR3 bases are TGCAGCGTTGAGAGGTCTAGAAGTCAGGAGACCCAGTACTTC. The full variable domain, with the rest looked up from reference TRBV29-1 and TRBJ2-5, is SAVISQKPSRDICQRGTSLTIQCQVDSQVTMMFWYRQQPGQSLTLIATANQGSEATYESGFVIDKFPISRPNLTFSTLTVSNMSPEDSSIYLCSVERSRSQETQYFGPGTRLLVL.

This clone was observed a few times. The CDR3 coding sequence is TGTGCCAGCAGCTTGGACCTGAGCTCCTACAATGAGCAGTTCTTC. It codes for CASSLDLSSYNEQFF. V usage is TRBV5-4 and J usage is TRBJ2-1, with unresolved D. The CDR3 extends over 15 amino acids. CDR1 and CDR2 (germline): SGHNT, YYREEE (reference sequence). Trimming left V 0 bases short and J 0 bases short, with 7 bases between.

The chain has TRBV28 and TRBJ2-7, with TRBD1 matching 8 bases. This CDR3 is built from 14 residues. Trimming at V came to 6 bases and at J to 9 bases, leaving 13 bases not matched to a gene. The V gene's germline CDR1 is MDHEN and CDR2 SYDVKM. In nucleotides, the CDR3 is TGTGCCAGCAGCCCACCCGGTCCGGGGACAGGGCAGTACTTC. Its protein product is CASSPPGPGTGQYF.

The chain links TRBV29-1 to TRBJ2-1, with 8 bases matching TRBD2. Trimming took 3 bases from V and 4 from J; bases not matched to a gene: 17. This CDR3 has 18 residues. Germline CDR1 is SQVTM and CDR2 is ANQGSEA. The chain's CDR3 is CSVDPGPLAGGIYNEQFF. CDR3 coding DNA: TGCAGCGTTGACCCTGGGCCCTTGGCGGGGGGAATTTACAATGAGCAGTTCTTC.

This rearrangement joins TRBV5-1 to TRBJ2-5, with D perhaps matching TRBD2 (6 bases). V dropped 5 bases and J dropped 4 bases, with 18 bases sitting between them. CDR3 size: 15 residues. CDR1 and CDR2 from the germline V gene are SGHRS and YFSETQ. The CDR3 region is CASSRWDGGSETQYF. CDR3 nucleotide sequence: TGCGCCAGCAGTCGTTGGGACGGAGGGTCAGAGACCCAGTACTTC.

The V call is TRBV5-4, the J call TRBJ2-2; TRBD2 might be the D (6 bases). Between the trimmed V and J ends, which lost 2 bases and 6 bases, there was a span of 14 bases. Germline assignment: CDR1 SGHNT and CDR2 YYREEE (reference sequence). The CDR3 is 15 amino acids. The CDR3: CASSFPGRTAGELFF. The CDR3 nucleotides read TGTGCCAGCAGCTTTCCCGGGAGAACTGCCGGGGAGCTGTTTTTT.

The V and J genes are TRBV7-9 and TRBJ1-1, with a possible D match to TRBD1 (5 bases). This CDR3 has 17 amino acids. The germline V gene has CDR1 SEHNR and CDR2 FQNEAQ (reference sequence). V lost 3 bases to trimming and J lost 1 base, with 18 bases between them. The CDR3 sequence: CASSFDFRGPKNTEAFF. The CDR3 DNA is TGTGCCAGCAGCTTCGATTTTAGGGGCCCTAAGAACACTGAAGCTTTCTTT.

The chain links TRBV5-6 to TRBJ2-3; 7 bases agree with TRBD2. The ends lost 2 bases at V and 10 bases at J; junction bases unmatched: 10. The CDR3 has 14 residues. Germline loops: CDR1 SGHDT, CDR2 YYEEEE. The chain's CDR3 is CASSFGPAGDAQYF. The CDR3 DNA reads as TGTGCCAGCAGCTTCGGGCCTGCGGGGGATGCGCAGTATTTT.

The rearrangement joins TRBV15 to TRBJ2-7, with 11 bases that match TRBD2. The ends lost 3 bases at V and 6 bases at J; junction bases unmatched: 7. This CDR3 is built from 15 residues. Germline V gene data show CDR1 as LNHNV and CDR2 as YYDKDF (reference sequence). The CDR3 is CATSSQLAGESEQYF. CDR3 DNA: TGTGCCACCAGCAGCCAACTAGCGGGAGAAAGCGAGCAGTACTTC.

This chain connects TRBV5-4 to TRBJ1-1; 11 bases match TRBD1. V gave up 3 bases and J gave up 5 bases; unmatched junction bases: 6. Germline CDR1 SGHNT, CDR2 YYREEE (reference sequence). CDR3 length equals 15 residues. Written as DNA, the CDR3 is TGTGCCAGCAGCTCGTCGGACAGGGGGCGGACTGAAGCTTTCTTT. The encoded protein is CASSSSDRGRTEAFF.

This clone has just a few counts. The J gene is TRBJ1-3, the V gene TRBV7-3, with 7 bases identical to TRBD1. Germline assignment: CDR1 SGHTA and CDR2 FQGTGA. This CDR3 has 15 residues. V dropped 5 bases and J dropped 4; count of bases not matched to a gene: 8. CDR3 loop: CASSPTGAPGNTIYF. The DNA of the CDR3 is TGTGCCAGCAGCCCCACAGGGGCGCCCGGAAACACCATATATTTT.

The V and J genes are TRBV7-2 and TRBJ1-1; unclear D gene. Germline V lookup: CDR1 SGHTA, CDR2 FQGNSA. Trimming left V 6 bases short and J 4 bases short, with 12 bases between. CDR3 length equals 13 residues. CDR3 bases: TGTGCCAGCAGTTCGGGTCTGGGCACTGAAGCTTTCTTT. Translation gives CASSSGLGTEAFF.

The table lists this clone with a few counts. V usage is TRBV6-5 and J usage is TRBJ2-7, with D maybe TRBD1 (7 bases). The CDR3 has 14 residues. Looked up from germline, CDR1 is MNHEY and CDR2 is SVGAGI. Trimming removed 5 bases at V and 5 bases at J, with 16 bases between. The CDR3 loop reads CASSEEQGRNEQYF. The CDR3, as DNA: TGTGCCAGCAGTGAAGAACAGGGGAGGAACGAGCAGTACTTC.

The CDR3 region is CASSLGTSGGYNEQFF. The CDR3 bases are TGTGCCAGCAGCTTAGGGACTAGCGGGGGATACAATGAGCAGTTCTTC. The chain links TRBV7-9 to TRBJ2-1; 13 bases are shared with TRBD2. Looked up from germline, CDR1 is SEHNR and CDR2 is FQNEAQ (reference sequence). Unmatched junction bases numbered 1, after V lost 1 base and J lost 4 bases. This CDR3 region has 16 residues. Supplemented by reference TRBV7-9 and TRBJ2-1, the full variable domain reads DTGVSQNPRHKITKRGQNVTFRCDPISEHNRLYWYRQTLGQGPEFLTYFQNEAQLEKSRLLSDRFSAERPKGSFSTLEIQRTEQGDSAMYLCASSLGTSGGYNEQFFGPGTRLTVL.

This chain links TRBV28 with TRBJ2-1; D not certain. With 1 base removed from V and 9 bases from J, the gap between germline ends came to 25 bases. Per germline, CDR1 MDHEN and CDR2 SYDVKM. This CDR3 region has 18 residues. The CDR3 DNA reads TGTGCCAGCAGTTTATCATTCGGCCTCCCGTTAGGAGCAAGTGAGCAGTTCTTC. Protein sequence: CASSLSFGLPLGASEQFF.

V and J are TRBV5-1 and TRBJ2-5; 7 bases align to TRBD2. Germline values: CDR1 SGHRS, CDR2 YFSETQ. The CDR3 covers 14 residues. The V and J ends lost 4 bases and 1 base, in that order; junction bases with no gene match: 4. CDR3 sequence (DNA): TGCGCCAGCAGCCTATCTAGCGGCCAAGAGACCCAGTACTTC. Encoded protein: CASSLSSGQETQYF.

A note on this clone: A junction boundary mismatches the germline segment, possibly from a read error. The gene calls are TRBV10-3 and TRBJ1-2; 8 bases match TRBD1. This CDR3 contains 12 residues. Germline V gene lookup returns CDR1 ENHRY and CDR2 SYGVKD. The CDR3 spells CAISESRTGWAF. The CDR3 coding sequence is TGTGCCATCAGTGAGTCGCGGACAGGGTGGGCCTTC.

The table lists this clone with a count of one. The CDR3 sequence: CAISVQGNTEAFF. The CDR3 nucleotides are TGTGCCATCAGTGTACAGGGGAACACTGAAGCTTTCTTT. This chain joins TRBV10-3 and TRBJ1-1; possible D gene TRBD1, 6 bases. CDR1 and CDR2 (germline): ENHRY, SYGVKD. V lost 4 bases to trimming and J lost 1 base, with 7 bases between them. The CDR3 totals 13 residues.

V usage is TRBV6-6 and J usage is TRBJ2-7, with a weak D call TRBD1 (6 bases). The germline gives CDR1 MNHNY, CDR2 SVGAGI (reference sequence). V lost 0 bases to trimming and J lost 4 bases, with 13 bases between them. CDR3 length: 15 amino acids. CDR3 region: CASSYSLGAEYEQYF. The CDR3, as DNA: TGTGCCAGCAGTTACTCGTTGGGGGCTGAGTACGAGCAGTACTTC.

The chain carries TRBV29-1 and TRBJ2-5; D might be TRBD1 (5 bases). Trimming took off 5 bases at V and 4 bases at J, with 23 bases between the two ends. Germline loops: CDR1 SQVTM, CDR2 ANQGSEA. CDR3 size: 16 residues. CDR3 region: CSVTPQRMGRGETQYF. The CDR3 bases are TGCAGCGTTACACCCCAACGGATGGGGCGCGGAGAGACCCAGTACTTC. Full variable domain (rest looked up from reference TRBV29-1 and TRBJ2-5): SAVISQKPSRDICQRGTSLTIQCQVDSQVTMMFWYRQQPGQSLTLIATANQGSEATYESGFVIDKFPISRPNLTFSTLTVSNMSPEDSSIYLCSVTPQRMGRGETQYFGPGTRLLVL.

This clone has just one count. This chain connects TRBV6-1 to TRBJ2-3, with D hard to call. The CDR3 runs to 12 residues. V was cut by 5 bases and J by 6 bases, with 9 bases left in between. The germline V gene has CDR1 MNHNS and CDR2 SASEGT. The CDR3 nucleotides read TGTGCCAGCAGTCAACCCAGGGATACGCAGTATTTT. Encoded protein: CASSQPRDTQYF.

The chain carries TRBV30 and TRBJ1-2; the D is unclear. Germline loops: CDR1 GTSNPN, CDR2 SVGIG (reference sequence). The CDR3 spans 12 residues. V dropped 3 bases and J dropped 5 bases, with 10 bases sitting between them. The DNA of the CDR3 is TGTGCCTGGAGGGCCTCGGGGTATGGCTACACCTTC. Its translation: CAWRASGYGYTF.